This note documents a single TCR beta chain sequence. Its binding antigen is unknown. There are no base qualities to consult, and no much larger clone falls within one base. Additional DNA sequences in this sample encode the identical CDR3. The immunoSEQ assay amplified TCRB CDR3 regions from roughly 2 micrograms of genomic DNA, or from all available DNA when less than that amount was available. The multiplex PCR relied on 60 forward primers for TCR V beta segments and 13 reverse primers for J beta segments. Synthetic control templates were spiked into each sample at limiting dilution to estimate reads per starting template. Sequencing produced 87 bp reads on the Illumina HiSeq System. The original methods were these. PCR and sequencing errors were removed by a nearest neighbor algorithm that merged closely related sequences. TCR overlap was defined as the percentage of unique tumor TCR beta sequences that were also found in the peripheral blood of the same patient. Drawn from immuneACCESS, this table holds only the in-frame rearrangements with V and J called that TCRdb kept. Clones are partly lost; checked studies trace under half to an unresolved V gene and leave the rest unexplained. The V and J calls and the clone size are those of that table, but D and trimming were determined from the DNA. The sample profile shows over 65,000 clones; around 84% of them were found once. The top ten clonotypes cover about 8.5% of the sample.

CDR1 and CDR2, per the germline V gene, are SGDLS and YYNGEE. The CDR3 runs 14 amino acids, cysteine and phenylalanine included. Of all the DNA, just the CDR3 is kept, 42 bases in frame from base 1. Relative to germline, V is 1 base shorter and J is 4 bases shorter, with 9 bases between their ends. What this sample's time point label stands for: after dendritic cell vaccination, including at tumor progression/relapse. Patients were selected for having adequate residual fresh-frozen tumor tissue and more than two years of available survival data. Molecular status otherwise varied across the glioblastoma patients, but none of them carried an isocitrate dehydrogenase mutation. PBMC were collected before vaccination, two weeks after the third vaccination, and at tumor progression when it occurred. The Qiagen DNeasy Blood extraction Kit was used to extract genomic DNA. This entry is derived from a study of glioma-infiltrating T cells after dendritic cell vaccination (dated by TCRdb to about 2016). For the wider study: The cohort included 15 or so glioblastoma patients drawn from Phase I and II dendritic cell vaccination trials, of whom 9 were newly diagnosed and 6 had recurrent disease. Between the early 2000s and the early 2010s, patients were given autologous tumor lysate-pulsed dendritic cell vaccination. To make the vaccine, monocyte-derived dendritic cells were cultured for approximately 7 days with IL-4 and GM-CSF and then pulsed overnight with autologous tumor lysate. Patients received three intradermal dendritic cell vaccine injections at biweekly intervals in the arm below the axilla. Deep sequencing of TCR beta CDR3 regions was used to quantify tumor-infiltrating lymphocyte content and compare tumor and blood repertoires in dendritic cell-vaccinated glioblastoma patients. TCR sequencing metrics, including TIL content and tumor-blood repertoire overlap, were correlated with survival after dendritic cell vaccination. The paper's findings and limits, for the study overall: The response model built on TCR overlap across three groups was characterized as speculative, with prospective validation still needed. The cohort was small and heterogeneous, few patients had complete blood and tumor sets, and even fewer had initial-recurrent tumor pairs. TCR clonality showed no direct relationship with survival, which suggests that a diverse polyclonal response may be important. Higher estimated pretreatment TIL content predicted longer time to progression and overall survival after dendritic cell vaccination.

The sequenced sample was blood, obtained after dendritic cell vaccination. This chain is built from TRBV9 and TRBJ1-5; D gene: possibly TRBD1, on 5 matching bases. The sequence was obtained from a human donor with glioblastoma. The CDR3 region: CASSVTGGNQPQHF. The DNA reads TGTGCCAGCAGCGTAACGGGGGGGAATCAGCCCCAGCATTTT.